A selection of T cell receptor beta chains follows, all from one sample in a study of CD8+ T cells in alopecia areata. Profiling relied on immunoSEQ multiplex PCR, and the TCRdb table lists in-frame clones only, not all of them. This table has some 96,000 clones, around 55% appearing once. The specimen was CD8+ T cells sorted from blood, collected at week 4, from a patient treated with tofacitinib. These receptors originate from a human donor with alopecia areata. Both conserved end residues are part of each CDR3. The order of the fields is V gene, clone size, J gene, D gene, CDR3 DNA, CDR3 protein. A D gene is named only where the DNA matches it firmly. Not every row has a clone size; where given, it reads once, few, many or a size class.

V gene: TRBV2
clone size: .
J gene: TRBJ1-2
D gene: .
CDR3 DNA: TGTGCCAGCACTCCCGCCACCTATGGCTACACCTTC
CDR3 protein: CASTPATYGYTF

V gene: TRBV5-6
clone size: few
J gene: TRBJ2-6
D gene: .
CDR3 DNA: TGTGCCAGCAGCTTGGCGTCAGATTCATTCTCTGGGGCCAACGTCCTGACTTTC
CDR3 protein: CASSLASDSFSGANVLTF

V gene: TRBV9
clone size: .
J gene: TRBJ2-2
D gene: TRBD1
CDR3 DNA: TGTGCCAGCAGCGCACCACCGGGACAGGGGATCCCCGGGGAGCTGTTTTTT
CDR3 protein: CASSAPPGQGIPGELFF

V gene: TRBV5-1
clone size: few
J gene: TRBJ2-7
D gene: TRBD1
CDR3 DNA: TGCGCCAGCAGCGTAGGAACAGGGGGCGTATACGAGCAGTACTTC
CDR3 protein: CASSVGTGGVYEQYF

V gene: TRBV5-1
clone size: .
J gene: TRBJ2-7
D gene: TRBD1
CDR3 DNA: TGCGCCAGCAGCTGGACAGGGGCCAGCTCCTACGAGCAGTACTTC
CDR3 protein: CASSWTGASSYEQYF

V gene: TRBV25-1
clone size: once
J gene: TRBJ2-3
D gene: .
CDR3 DNA: TGTGCCAGCAGGGGGGCCGCCGGAGATACGCAGTATTTT
CDR3 protein: CASRGAAGDTQYF

V gene: TRBV13
clone size: .
J gene: TRBJ2-1
D gene: TRBD2
CDR3 DNA: TGTGCCAGCAGCTACAGCGGGGGGGAGGACAATGAGCAGTTCTTC
CDR3 protein: CASSYSGGEDNEQFF

V gene: TRBV25-1
clone size: .
J gene: TRBJ2-5
D gene: TRBD2
CDR3 DNA: TGTGCCAGCAGTGAATATCTAGCGGGGGGCCAAGAGACCCAGTACTTC
CDR3 protein: CASSEYLAGGQETQYF

V gene: TRBV2
clone size: .
J gene: TRBJ1-2
D gene: .
CDR3 DNA: TGTGCCAGCACCGGCCTGGAGAGCTATAACTATGGCTACACCTTC
CDR3 protein: CASTGLESYNYGYTF

V gene: TRBV7-8
clone size: .
J gene: TRBJ2-1
D gene: TRBD2
CDR3 DNA: TGTGCCAGCAGCCCCTGGACTAGCGGGGGGAGAAATGAGCAGTTCTTC
CDR3 protein: CASSPWTSGGRNEQFF

V gene: TRBV5-1
clone size: .
J gene: TRBJ2-7
D gene: .
CDR3 DNA: TGCGCCAGCAGCTTGGTTCTGGGACGGGCCTACGAGCAGTACTTC
CDR3 protein: CASSLVLGRAYEQYF

V gene: TRBV9
clone size: .
J gene: TRBJ2-7
D gene: TRBD1
CDR3 DNA: TGTGCCAGCAGCGTCGGGACAGGGGGAGCCTACGAGCAGTACTTC
CDR3 protein: CASSVGTGGAYEQYF

V gene: TRBV28
clone size: .
J gene: TRBJ2-1
D gene: TRBD2
CDR3 DNA: TGTGCCAGCAGGCCGACTAGCGGGACCTACAATGAGCAGTTCTTC
CDR3 protein: CASRPTSGTYNEQFF

V gene: TRBV25-1
clone size: .
J gene: TRBJ1-2
D gene: .
CDR3 DNA: TGTGCCAGCAGTGATCCAGGGGCAATCTATGGCTACACCTTC
CDR3 protein: CASSDPGAIYGYTF

V gene: TRBV7-6
clone size: .
J gene: TRBJ2-1
D gene: .
CDR3 DNA: TGTGCCAGCAGCCCGGGATACAATGAGCAGTTCTTC
CDR3 protein: CASSPGYNEQFF

V gene: TRBV4-3
clone size: .
J gene: TRBJ1-2
D gene: TRBD1
CDR3 DNA: TGCGCCAGCAGCCAAGATCAGGGGGCGGGCTACACCTTC
CDR3 protein: CASSQDQGAGYTF

V gene: TRBV29-1
clone size: .
J gene: TRBJ1-2
D gene: .
CDR3 DNA: TGCAGCGTCGAAAGGGCCAATTGGGGCTACACCTTC
CDR3 protein: CSVERANWGYTF

V gene: TRBV2
clone size: .
J gene: TRBJ2-7
D gene: TRBD2
CDR3 DNA: TGTGCCAGCAGTGACCCGGGACTAGCTTTACACGAGCAGTACTTC
CDR3 protein: CASSDPGLALHEQYF

V gene: TRBV2
clone size: .
J gene: TRBJ2-6
D gene: .
CDR3 DNA: TGTGCCAGCGGGGCGACTTCTGGGGCCAACGTCCTGACTTTC
CDR3 protein: CASGATSGANVLTF

V gene: TRBV9
clone size: .
J gene: TRBJ1-2
D gene: .
CDR3 DNA: TGTGCCAGCAGCGGGACAGCCTTCTATGGCTACACCTTC
CDR3 protein: CASSGTAFYGYTF

V gene: TRBV28
clone size: .
J gene: TRBJ2-1
D gene: TRBD2
CDR3 DNA: TGTGCCAGCAGTTTAGGGACTAGCGGGATTGACAATGAGCAGTTCTTC
CDR3 protein: CASSLGTSGIDNEQFF

V gene: TRBV28
clone size: few
J gene: TRBJ2-1
D gene: TRBD2
CDR3 DNA: TGTGCCAGCAGTTCAACTAGCGGACCTTCCTACAATGAGCAGTTCTTC
CDR3 protein: CASSSTSGPSYNEQFF

V gene: TRBV27
clone size: .
J gene: TRBJ2-1
D gene: .
CDR3 DNA: TGTGCCAGCCGATCCGGGCCAAATGAGCAGTTCTTC
CDR3 protein: CASRSGPNEQFF

V gene: TRBV29-1
clone size: .
J gene: TRBJ2-7
D gene: TRBD2
CDR3 DNA: TGCAGCGTTGAAGATACGAACTACGGGAGGTACGAGCAGTACTTC
CDR3 protein: CSVEDTNYGRYEQYF

V gene: TRBV30
clone size: few
J gene: TRBJ2-7
D gene: .
CDR3 DNA: TGTGCCTACCTTAACCCAGGGTCGACCTACGAGCAGTACTTC
CDR3 protein: CAYLNPGSTYEQYF

V gene: TRBV4-3
clone size: .
J gene: TRBJ2-5
D gene: .
CDR3 DNA: TGCGCCAGCAGCCAAGGGTCCGGGGAGCAAGAGACCCAGTACTTC
CDR3 protein: CASSQGSGEQETQYF

V gene: TRBV28
clone size: .
J gene: TRBJ2-7
D gene: .
CDR3 DNA: TGTGCCAGCAGTTTAAGTCTAGCTTTTAGGGACGAGCAGTACTTC
CDR3 protein: CASSLSLAFRDEQYF

V gene: TRBV7-9
clone size: .
J gene: TRBJ2-3
D gene: TRBD2
CDR3 DNA: TGTGCCAGCAGCGACCTAGCGGCTAGCACAGATACGCAGTATTTT
CDR3 protein: CASSDLAASTDTQYF